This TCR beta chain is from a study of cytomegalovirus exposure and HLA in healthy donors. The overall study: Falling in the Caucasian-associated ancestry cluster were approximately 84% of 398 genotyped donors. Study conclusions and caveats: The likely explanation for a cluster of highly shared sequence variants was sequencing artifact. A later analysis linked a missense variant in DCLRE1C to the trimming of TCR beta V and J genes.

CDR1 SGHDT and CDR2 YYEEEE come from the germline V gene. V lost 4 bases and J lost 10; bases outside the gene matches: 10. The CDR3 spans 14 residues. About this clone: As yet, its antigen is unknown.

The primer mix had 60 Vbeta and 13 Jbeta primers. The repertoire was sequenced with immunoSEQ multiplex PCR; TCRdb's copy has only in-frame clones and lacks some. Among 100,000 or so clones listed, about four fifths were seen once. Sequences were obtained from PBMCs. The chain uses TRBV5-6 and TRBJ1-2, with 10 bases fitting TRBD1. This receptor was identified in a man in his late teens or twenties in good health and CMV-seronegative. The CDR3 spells CASSSTGTGVVYTF. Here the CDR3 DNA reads TGTGCCAGCAGCAGCACCGGGACAGGGGTTGTCTACACCTTC.